Listed below are T cell receptor beta chains from one sample, sequenced in a study of blood T cell repertoires in COVID-19. Assay: immunoSEQ multiplex PCR; the TCRdb copy retains only in-frame clones and omits some. The table records 350,000 to 400,000 clones, roughly 90% of them present only once. Sequenced material: PBMCs or T cells enriched from blood (not recorded which). Receptors originate from a woman aged 25-40 years who had recovered from COVID-19. Each CDR3 is given with its conserved first and last residue. A D gene is named only where the DNA matches it firmly. Clone size appears in some rows only: once, few, many, or a class for an expanded clone.

D gene: TRBD1
clone size: .
V gene: TRBV11-2
J gene: TRBJ1-4
CDR3 protein: CASSRGRGEKLFF
CDR3 DNA: TGTGCCAGCAGCAGGGGGCGAGGGGAAAAACTGTTTTTT

D gene: .
clone size: .
V gene: TRBV27
J gene: TRBJ2-7
CDR3 protein: CASRRTGHPGDEQYF
CDR3 DNA: TGTGCCAGCAGGCGAACCGGCCACCCGGGGGACGAGCAGTACTTC

D gene: TRBD1
clone size: .
V gene: TRBV7-3
J gene: TRBJ2-5
CDR3 protein: CASSHPSYDRDQETQYF
CDR3 DNA: TGTGCCAGCAGCCACCCGTCCTACGACAGGGACCAAGAGACCCAGTACTTC

D gene: .
clone size: .
V gene: TRBV19
J gene: TRBJ2-3
CDR3 protein: CASRGQPRDTQYF
CDR3 DNA: TGTGCCAGTAGAGGACAGCCGAGGGATACGCAGTATTTT

D gene: .
clone size: .
V gene: TRBV6-1
J gene: TRBJ2-7
CDR3 protein: CASSEGVRFSSYEQYF
CDR3 DNA: TGTGCCAGCAGTGAAGGGGTGCGGTTCAGCTCCTACGAGCAGTACTTC

D gene: .
clone size: .
V gene: TRBV10-3
J gene: TRBJ1-1
CDR3 protein: CAILGRGGMNTEAFF
CDR3 DNA: TGTGCCATCTTGGGGCGGGGAGGCATGAACACTGAAGCTTTCTTT

D gene: .
clone size: .
V gene: TRBV30
J gene: TRBJ1-5
CDR3 protein: CAWSVGQFSNQPQHF
CDR3 DNA: TGTGCCTGGAGTGTCGGACAGTTTAGCAATCAGCCCCAGCATTTT

D gene: .
clone size: .
V gene: TRBV6-2/TRBV6-3
J gene: TRBJ1-1
CDR3 protein: CASSRGQPVLNTEAFF
CDR3 DNA: TGTGCCAGCAGTCGAGGCCAGCCAGTATTGAACACTGAAGCTTTCTTT

D gene: .
clone size: .
V gene: TRBV11-1
J gene: TRBJ1-1
CDR3 protein: CASSFGGQLNTEAFF
CDR3 DNA: TGTGCCAGCAGCTTCGGGGGGCAGTTGAACACTGAAGCTTTCTTT

D gene: TRBD2
clone size: .
V gene: TRBV9
J gene: TRBJ2-1
CDR3 protein: CASSVGVRGGFSYNEQFF
CDR3 DNA: TGTGCCAGCAGCGTAGGGGTGCGGGGGGGCTTTTCCTACAATGAGCAGTTCTTC

D gene: TRBD2
clone size: once
V gene: TRBV13
J gene: TRBJ2-3
CDR3 protein: CADPPTSGKFSDTQYF
CDR3 DNA: TGTGCCGACCCCCCGACTAGCGGGAAGTTTTCAGATACGCAGTATTTT

D gene: .
clone size: .
V gene: TRBV9
J gene: TRBJ1-2
CDR3 protein: CASSVGDSYNYGYTF
CDR3 DNA: TGTGCCAGCAGCGTGGGCGACAGCTATAACTATGGCTACACCTTC

D gene: .
clone size: .
V gene: TRBV7-8
J gene: TRBJ2-2
CDR3 protein: CASSMTTLTGELFF
CDR3 DNA: TGTGCCAGCAGCATGACTACTTTGACCGGGGAGCTGTTTTTT

D gene: TRBD2
clone size: .
V gene: TRBV25-1
J gene: TRBJ2-5
CDR3 protein: CASSEFFAGAKGETQYF
CDR3 DNA: TGTGCCAGCAGTGAATTTTTTGCGGGAGCGAAGGGAGAGACCCAGTACTTC

D gene: .
clone size: .
V gene: TRBV21-1
J gene: TRBJ1-3
CDR3 protein: CASRGGGYGNTIYF
CDR3 DNA: TGTGCCAGCAGAGGCGGGGGCTACGGAAACACCATATATTTT

D gene: .
clone size: .
V gene: TRBV15
J gene: TRBJ2-5
CDR3 protein: CATSRDRGLQETQYF
CDR3 DNA: TGTGCCACCAGCAGAGACAGGGGTTTACAAGAGACCCAGTACTTC

D gene: .
clone size: few
V gene: TRBV11-3
J gene: TRBJ1-3
CDR3 protein: CASSPCRAAGNTIYF
CDR3 DNA: TGTGCCAGCAGCCCTTGCCGTGCGGCTGGAAACACCATATATTTT

D gene: .
clone size: .
V gene: TRBV11-2
J gene: TRBJ1-5
CDR3 protein: CASSLGHFSNQPQHF
CDR3 DNA: TGTGCCAGCAGCTTAGGACATTTTAGCAATCAGCCCCAGCATTTT

D gene: TRBD2
clone size: many
V gene: TRBV10-3
J gene: TRBJ2-7
CDR3 protein: CAMSGTTDEQYF
CDR3 DNA: TGTGCCATGTCCGGGACTACGGACGAGCAGTACTTC

D gene: TRBD1
clone size: .
V gene: TRBV4-2
J gene: TRBJ2-7
CDR3 protein: CASSQDWGTGTGDYEQYF
CDR3 DNA: TGTGCCAGCAGCCAAGATTGGGGTACCGGGACAGGGGACTACGAGCAGTACTTC

D gene: TRBD1
clone size: .
V gene: TRBV23-1
J gene: TRBJ2-2
CDR3 protein: CASRTGSTGELFF
CDR3 DNA: TGCGCCAGCAGGACAGGGTCCACCGGGGAGCTGTTTTTT

D gene: TRBD2
clone size: .
V gene: TRBV5-1
J gene: TRBJ2-3
CDR3 protein: CASQNAGEMTDTQYF
CDR3 DNA: TGCGCCAGCCAGAACGCGGGGGAGATGACAGATACGCAGTATTTT

D gene: .
clone size: .
V gene: TRBV24-1
J gene: TRBJ1-1
CDR3 protein: CATSDVSDTEAFF
CDR3 DNA: TGTGCCACCAGTGATGTTAGTGACACTGAAGCTTTCTTT

D gene: TRBD1
clone size: .
V gene: TRBV19
J gene: TRBJ1-2
CDR3 protein: CASSSPRGTGGQYGYTF
CDR3 DNA: TGTGCCAGTAGTAGCCCGCGCGGGACAGGGGGCCAATATGGCTACACCTTC

D gene: .
clone size: .
V gene: TRBV7-8
J gene: TRBJ1-3
CDR3 protein: CASSLRPRQVDSGNTIYF
CDR3 DNA: TGTGCCAGCAGCCTTAGACCGAGACAGGTAGACTCTGGAAACACCATATATTTT

D gene: TRBD2
clone size: .
V gene: TRBV7-3
J gene: TRBJ2-1
CDR3 protein: CASSPERGRNEQFF
CDR3 DNA: TGTGCCAGCAGCCCAGAGCGGGGTCGCAATGAGCAGTTCTTC

D gene: TRBD1
clone size: .
V gene: TRBV5-1
J gene: TRBJ2-7
CDR3 protein: CASRWGQGPYEQYF
CDR3 DNA: TGCGCCAGCAGGTGGGGACAGGGGCCCTACGAGCAGTACTTC

D gene: .
clone size: .
V gene: TRBV12-5
J gene: TRBJ2-2
CDR3 protein: CASGTGQPPSGELFF
CDR3 DNA: TGTGCTAGTGGTACTGGACAGCCGCCGTCCGGGGAGCTGTTTTTT

D gene: TRBD1
clone size: .
V gene: TRBV11-2
J gene: TRBJ1-2
CDR3 protein: CASRSIRDSPFNYGYTF
CDR3 DNA: TGTGCCAGCAGATCAATCCGGGACAGTCCATTCAACTATGGCTACACCTTC

D gene: .
clone size: .
V gene: TRBV28
J gene: TRBJ1-6
CDR3 protein: CASSFGDRSYSPLHF
CDR3 DNA: TGTGCCAGCAGTTTCGGTGACAGGAGTTATTCACCCCTCCACTTT